This T cell receptor (beta chain) was obtained from a study of blood T cells in healthy people across ages. Trimming removed 5 bases at V and 5 bases at J, with 19 bases between. The V gene's germline CDR1 is MDHEN and CDR2 SYDVKM. The CDR3 has 16 residues. For the second PCR, which ran for roughly 6 to 11 cycles, a sample-barcoded 5' primer and a J-beta primer mix were used. Via MiXCR, TCRdb re-called the 5' RACE reads, giving one row per CDR3 protein. Of about 1.4 million distinct CDR3 sequences listed, roughly 60% were seen once; the top ten hold approximately 7%. The receptor's source is a man aged 18 to 29 in good health. V is TRBV28 and J is TRBJ1-5; D call uncertain. Sequencing was performed on blood. CDR3 sequence (DNA): TGTGCCAGCAGTGGGGTCCGACGAGTGGAGGATCAGCCCCAGCATTTT. Residues: CASSGVRRVEDQPQHF.